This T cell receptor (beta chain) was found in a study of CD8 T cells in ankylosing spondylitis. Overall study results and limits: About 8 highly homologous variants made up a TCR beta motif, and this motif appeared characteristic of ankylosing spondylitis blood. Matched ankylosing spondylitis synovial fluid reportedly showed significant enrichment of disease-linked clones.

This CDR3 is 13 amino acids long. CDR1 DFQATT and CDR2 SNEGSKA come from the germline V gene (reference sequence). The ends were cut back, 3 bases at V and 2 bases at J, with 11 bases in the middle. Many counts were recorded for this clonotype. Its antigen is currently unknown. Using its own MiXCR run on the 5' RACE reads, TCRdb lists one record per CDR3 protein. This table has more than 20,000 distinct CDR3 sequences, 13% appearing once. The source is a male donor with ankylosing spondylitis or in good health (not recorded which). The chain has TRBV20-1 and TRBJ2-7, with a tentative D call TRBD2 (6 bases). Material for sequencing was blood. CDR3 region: CSASMGTAYEQYF. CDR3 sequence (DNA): TGCAGTGCTAGTATGGGGACTGCCTACGAGCAGTACTTC.